Listed here are 17 T cell receptor beta chains from one sample, sequenced in a study of T cell clonotyping in hematopoietic cell transplantation. Assay used: immunoSEQ multiplex PCR; TCRdb lists only in-frame clones, some missing. The sample includes some 30,000 clones, almost 96% seen only once; the top ten take over 1.2%. Specimen: peripheral blood mononuclear cells. Every receptor here comes from a man in his fifties or sixties in good health. Some clones in this sample may be carry-over from other donors' samples.

The chain recombines TRBV18 with TRBJ2-7; TRBD2 agrees at 7 bases. Germline V CDR1 and CDR2: KGHSH, LQKENI. This CDR3 has 19 amino acids. J gave up 5 bases and V 4 bases, and 23 bases lay outside the gene matches. CDR3 sequence reads: CASSQLPIVQAGRGNEQYF. As DNA, the CDR3 is TGTGCCAGCTCACAACTACCAATTGTTCAAGCGGGGAGGGGCAACGAGCAGTACTTC.

The gene calls are TRBV30 and TRBJ1-5, with D perhaps matching TRBD1 (6 bases). Trimming pared 6 bases from V and 4 bases from J, leaving 10 bases between. The CDR3 totals 12 residues. Germline V gene sequence: CDR1 GTSNPN, CDR2 SVGIG (reference sequence). The CDR3 DNA is TGTGCCTGTAACAGGGATAATCAGCCCCAGCATTTT. Translating it yields CACNRDNQPQHF.

The gene calls are TRBV12-5 and TRBJ2-7, with 11 bases aligning to TRBD2. V was clipped by 4 bases and J by 4 bases; unmatched bases: 9. The germline gives CDR1 LGHNT, CDR2 FRNRAP. The CDR3 has 16 amino acids. CDR3 DNA sequence: TGTGCTAGTGGTTCTGGAGTAGGGACTAGCGGATACGAGCAGTACTTC. It codes for CASGSGVGTSGYEQYF.

This chain links TRBV19 with TRBJ1-3, with a tentative D call TRBD1 (6 bases). The CDR3 contains 18 residues. The germline V gene has CDR1 LNHDA and CDR2 SQIVND (reference sequence). Trimming left V 7 bases short and J 0 bases short, with 22 bases between. The CDR3 here is CASNAHGGQSHSGNTIYF. The CDR3 DNA follows: TGTGCCAGTAACGCCCACGGGGGACAATCCCACTCTGGAAACACCATATATTTT.

The chain carries TRBV18 and TRBJ1-2, with 9 bases lining up with TRBD1. Per germline, CDR1 KGHSH and CDR2 LQKENI. The J segment lost 1 base and the V segment lost 4 bases, leaving 7 bases of the junction unmatched. The CDR3 totals 16 residues. The CDR3 DNA sequence: TGTGCCAGCTCACGGTTGGACAGGGGCGGTAACTATGGCTACACCTTC. Its protein product is CASSRLDRGGNYGYTF.

The CDR3: CASFQREGRNYGYTF. CDR3 coding DNA: TGTGCCAGCTTCCAAAGGGAGGGCAGGAACTATGGCTACACCTTC. The chain joins TRBV28 to TRBJ1-2; D gene unclear. Germline values: CDR1 MDHEN, CDR2 SYDVKM. This CDR3 comprises 15 residues. V dropped 8 bases and J dropped 2 bases, with 18 bases sitting between them.

This sequence joins TRBV28 and TRBJ1-5; D remains unclear. This CDR3 region has 11 residues. Germline V lookup: CDR1 MDHEN, CDR2 SYDVKM. Trimming shortened V by 3 bases and J by 3 bases, and 0 bases separated the two germline ends. CDR3 sequence reads: CASSFNQPQHF. The CDR3 DNA sequence: TGTGCCAGCAGTTTCAATCAGCCCCAGCATTTT. Combining the CDR3 with reference TRBV28 and TRBJ1-5 gives the whole variable domain DVKVTQSSRYLVKRTGEKVFLECVQDMDHENMFWYRQDPGLGLRLIYFSYDVKMKEKGDIPEGYSVSREKKERFSLILESASTNQTSMYLCASSFNQPQHFGDGTRLSIL.

The gene calls are TRBV25-1 and TRBJ1-2; TRBD1 matches 7 bases. Trimming took 2 bases from V and 3 from J; bases not matched to a gene: 0. Germline-derived CDR1 and CDR2 are MGHDK and SYGVNS. This CDR3 spans 13 amino acids. The CDR3 spells CASSEQGDYGYTF. The CDR3 DNA reads as TGTGCCAGCAGTGAACAGGGGGACTATGGCTACACCTTC.

This chain connects TRBV6-6 to TRBJ1-1; D not resolved. The CDR3 is 12 residues long. V was cut by 5 bases and J by 3 bases, with 7 bases left in between. CDR1 MNHNY and CDR2 SVGAGI come from the germline V gene (reference sequence). CDR3 DNA: TGTGCCAGCAGTGGACTTTACACTGAAGCTTTCTTT. Amino acids: CASSGLYTEAFF.

V and J are TRBV15 and TRBJ1-5; D ambiguous. This CDR3 has 16 residues. Germline-derived CDR1 and CDR2 are LNHNV and YYDKDF (reference sequence). The V end was cut by 1 base, the J end by 4 bases, with 14 bases between. The CDR3 nucleotides are TGTGCCACCAGCAGAGGTAGGGCCATGACTAATCAGCCCCAGCATTTT. This encodes CATSRGRAMTNQPQHF. Combining the CDR3 with reference TRBV15 and TRBJ1-5 gives the whole variable domain DAMVIQNPRYQVTQFGKPVTLSCSQTLNHNVMYWYQQKSSQAPKLLFHYYDKDFNNEADTPDNFQSRRPNTSFCFLDIRSPGLGDTAMYLCATSRGRAMTNQPQHFGDGTRLSIL.

This sequence joins TRBV2 and TRBJ2-3, with 8 bases aligning to TRBD1. Germline V gene data show CDR1 as SNHLY and CDR2 as FYNNEI. The V gene end was trimmed by 2 bases and the J gene end by 1 base; junction bases not matched to a gene: 5. The CDR3 is 16 amino acids. The CDR3 spells CASSEKWGQGTDTQYF. CDR3 DNA: TGTGCCAGCAGTGAAAAGTGGGGACAGGGCACAGATACGCAGTATTTT.

This chain uses TRBV2 with TRBJ2-1; D remains ambiguous. This CDR3 is 14 amino acids long. Trimming took 5 bases from V and 9 from J, leaving 17 bases between them. Germline CDR1 SNHLY, CDR2 FYNNEI. The CDR3 bases are TGTGCCAGCAGTCCCCGGTTGGCTCAGAGTGAGCAGTTCTTC. This codes for CASSPRLAQSEQFF.

This sequence joins TRBV19 and TRBJ1-1; D is ambiguous. Germline V CDR1 and CDR2: LNHDA, SQIVND (reference sequence). The CDR3 runs to 11 residues. Trimming took 5 bases from V and 7 from J, leaving 8 bases between them. In nucleotides, the CDR3 is TGTGCCAGTAGTGTGCACAGTGAAGCTTTCTTT. Amino acid sequence: CASSVHSEAFF.

V is TRBV19 and J is TRBJ2-7; D possibly corresponds to TRBD1 (5 bases). The length of the CDR3 is 14 residues. CDR1 LNHDA and CDR2 SQIVND come from the germline V gene (reference sequence). V was shortened by 0 bases and J by 2 bases, with 8 bases between the two germline ends. CDR3 sequence: CASSIDQGTYEQYF. The CDR3 DNA sequence: TGTGCCAGTAGTATAGATCAGGGCACCTACGAGCAGTACTTC.

This clone was seen just once. An end of the junction does not agree with germline; a read error may underlie this. The CDR3 loop reads CASVGGSFGSYKQYF. The CDR3 region has the DNA TGTGCCAGCGTCGGGGGTTCCTTCGGGTCCTACAAGCAGTACTTC. The chain uses TRBV6-5 and TRBJ2-7, with D maybe TRBD2 (6 bases). The CDR3 totals 15 residues. CDR1 MNHEY and CDR2 SVGAGI come from the germline V gene.

In DNA form, the CDR3 reads TGCAGCGTTGAGGCGACTGGGGGGAGCACAGATACGCAGTATTTT. It specifies CSVEATGGSTDTQYF. The chain uses TRBV29-1 and TRBJ2-3; possible D gene TRBD2, 6 bases. CDR1 SQVTM and CDR2 ANQGSEA come from the germline V gene. The CDR3 runs to 15 residues. V lost 3 bases and J 0 bases, leaving 13 bases between the germline ends.

V is TRBV4-3 and J is TRBJ1-1; no reliable D call. This CDR3 is built from 14 residues. CDR1 and CDR2 (germline): LGHNA, YSLEER. V dropped 4 bases and J dropped 1 base, with 10 bases sitting between them. This chain's CDR3 is CASSPSTQNTEAFF. The CDR3, as DNA: TGCGCCAGCAGCCCTTCAACACAGAACACTGAAGCTTTCTTT.